This T cell receptor (beta chain) originates from a study of T cell responses to AZD1222 COVID-19 vaccine. In the case of this clone: Its target is unknown.

Germline CDR1 reads SGHRS; CDR2 reads YFSETQ. The CDR3 loop spans 16 amino acids. With 3 bases clipped from V and 4 bases from J, the junction kept 10 bases outside the gene matches. Study outcomes and limitations: Along spike, vaccine-associated CD4 TCRs were found throughout, with dominance at 160-218 and 743-854.

Generated by immunoSEQ multiplex PCR, the TCRdb table keeps only in-frame clones and is missing some. The sample yields tens of thousands of clones, approximately 86% seen once. The sequencing here drew on peripheral blood, taken on day 0 of MenACWY control vaccination. This clonotype was sampled from an adult in good health. The chain combines TRBV5-1 with TRBJ1-2, with 9 bases aligning to TRBD1. The CDR3 region has the DNA TGCGCCAGCAGCTCTAGGGACAGGGAAGAGGGCTATGGCTACACCTTC. This translates into CASSSRDREEGYGYTF.